Following are 9 T cell receptor beta chains from one sample sequenced in a study of T cells after yellow fever vaccination. Via MiXCR, TCRdb re-called the 5' RACE reads, giving one row per CDR3 protein. The sample records just under 600,000 distinct CDR3 sequences, roughly 13% being singletons. The specimen was PBMCs, collected on the day of the yellow fever booster vaccination. These receptors were obtained from a man aged 30 to 39 who received the YFV17D yellow fever vaccine.

In this sample, this clonotype turned up a few times. The CDR3 sequence: CASQPAGGRGEQFF. The CDR3 DNA reads TGTGCCAGCCAGCCAGCGGGAGGGCGTGGTGAGCAGTTCTTC. V and J are TRBV24-1 and TRBJ2-1, with TRBD2 matching 10 bases. This CDR3 is 14 amino acids long. The J segment lost 9 bases and the V segment lost 11 bases, leaving 12 bases of the junction unmatched. Germline values: CDR1 KGHDR, CDR2 SFDVKD.

V and J are TRBV6-2 or TRBV6-3 and TRBJ2-7; 8 positions agree with TRBD1. Trimming cost V 7 bases and J 5 bases; bases outside gene matches: 10. The length of the CDR3 is 14 residues. From germline, CDR1 is MNHEY and CDR2 SVGEGT. DNA of the CDR3: TGTGCCAGCATTAAAAGGGACAGGAGCGACGAGCAGTACTTC. Translated: CASIKRDRSDEQYF.

The rearrangement joins TRBV5-1 to TRBJ1-1; D may be TRBD1 (5 bases). The germline V gene encodes CDR1 SGHRS and CDR2 YFSETQ. This CDR3 spans 15 amino acids. V lost 0 bases, J lost 5 bases, and 14 bases lay in between. Here the CDR3 reads CASSLASGRGTEAFF. DNA for the CDR3: TGCGCCAGCAGCTTGGCTTCGGGGCGTGGGACTGAAGCTTTCTTT.

This clonotype was seen a few times. The rearrangement uses TRBV28 and TRBJ2-3; 9 positions agree with TRBD1. Germline V gives CDR1 MDHEN, CDR2 SYDVKM. The CDR3 extends over 15 amino acids. The J segment lost 2 bases and the V segment lost 8 bases, leaving 8 bases of the junction unmatched. The CDR3 nucleotides are TGTGCCAGCCCCCCGGGACAGGGCCTCACAGATACGCAGTATTTT. Amino acids: CASPPGQGLTDTQYF. Complete variable domain (other parts from reference TRBV28 and TRBJ2-3): DVKVTQSSRYLVKRTGEKVFLECVQDMDHENMFWYRQDPGLGLRLIYFSYDVKMKEKGDIPEGYSVSREKKERFSLILESASTNQTSMYLCASPPGQGLTDTQYFGPGTRLTVL.

The rearrangement uses TRBV5-4 and TRBJ2-2, with 8 nucleotides matching TRBD1. Trimming at V came to 5 bases and at J to 1 base, leaving 7 bases not matched to a gene. Germline V gene sequence: CDR1 SGHNT, CDR2 YYREEE (reference sequence). This CDR3 comprises 16 residues. The CDR3 spells CASRRVGTGNTGELFF. In DNA, the CDR3 is TGTGCCAGCAGACGAGTGGGGACAGGGAACACCGGGGAGCTGTTTTTT.

In its sample, this clonotype was seen a few times. J is TRBJ1-4 and V is TRBV20-1; D is uncertain. V was shortened by 1 base and J by 4 bases, with 10 bases between the two germline ends. Germline CDR1 reads DFQATT; CDR2 reads SNEGSKA (reference sequence). CDR3 size: 14 residues. The CDR3 here is CSARVAGFNEKLFF. CDR3 coding DNA: TGCAGTGCTAGAGTTGCAGGATTTAATGAAAAACTGTTTTTT.

This chain connects TRBV20-1 to TRBJ2-4; D ambiguous. Germline V gives CDR1 DFQATT, CDR2 SNEGSKA (reference sequence). V lost 0 bases and J lost 8, with 14 bases in between. CDR3 length equals 14 residues. The CDR3 region is CSARDLLKLDIQYF. CDR3 DNA sequence: TGCAGTGCTAGAGATCTACTGAAGTTGGACATTCAGTACTTC.

This sequence joins TRBV20-1 and TRBJ1-2, with unresolved D. The CDR3 is 11 amino acids. Germline V gene sequence: CDR1 DFQATT, CDR2 SNEGSKA (reference sequence). The V end lost 8 bases, the J end lost 1 base, and 8 bases lay between the germline ends. CDR3 amino acids: CSPTFNYGYTF. The CDR3 DNA reads as TGCAGTCCTACGTTTAACTATGGCTACACCTTC.

The V call is TRBV12-3 or TRBV12-4, the J call TRBJ2-2; D unresolved. This CDR3 contains 14 residues. V was pared by 1 base and J by 9 bases, with 12 bases between. CDR3 in DNA: TGTGCCAGCAGTTTAGTCCAGTCCACTAGGGAGCTGTTTTTT. Its translation: CASSLVQSTRELFF.